A single T cell receptor beta chain is shown here with its context. The method was immunoSEQ multiplex PCR; TCRdb's version includes in-frame clones alone and lacks a portion of them. This table has about 100,000 clones, roughly 90% appearing once. This record comes from a study of control samples from healthy donors and cancer patients. V lost 5 bases and J lost 3, with 13 bases in between. The CDR3 consists of 15 residues. In germline, CDR1 is MNHEY, CDR2 SMNVEV (reference sequence). The sequence was collected from a woman aged 45-65 years in good health. Material: blood. The V gene is TRBV27, the J gene TRBJ2-2, with D possibly being TRBD2 (6 bases). In DNA, the CDR3 is TGTGCCAGCAGTAGGCGGGGCACGGACACCGGGGAGCTGTTTTTT. Residues: CASSRRGTDTGELFF.